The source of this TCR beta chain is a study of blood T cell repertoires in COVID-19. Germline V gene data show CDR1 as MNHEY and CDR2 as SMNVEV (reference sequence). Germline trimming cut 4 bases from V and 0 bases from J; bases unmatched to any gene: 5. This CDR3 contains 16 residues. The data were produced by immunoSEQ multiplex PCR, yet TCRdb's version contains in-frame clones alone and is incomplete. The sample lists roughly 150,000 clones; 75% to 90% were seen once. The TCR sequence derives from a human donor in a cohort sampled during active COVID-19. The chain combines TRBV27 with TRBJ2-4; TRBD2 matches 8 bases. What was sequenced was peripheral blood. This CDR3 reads CASSSGLAVAKNIQYF. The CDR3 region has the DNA TGTGCCAGCAGTTCAGGACTAGCAGTAGCCAAAAACATTCAGTACTTC.